The 28 T cell receptor beta chains below all came from one sample that was sequenced in a study of blood T cell repertoires in COVID-19. The table came from immunoSEQ multiplex PCR; TCRdb's copy has only in-frame clones and leaves some out. The top ten hold over 10% of the sample, which has over 150,000 clones, roughly four fifths seen once. The sequencing sample was made of peripheral blood. The receptors come from a woman aged 45 to 65 with acute or convalescent COVID-19.

The chain uses TRBV6-5 and TRBJ2-7; 14 bases agree with TRBD2. The CDR3 is 14 amino acids. Germline assignment: CDR1 MNHEY and CDR2 SVGAGI. Trimming took 5 bases from V and 5 from J; bases not matched to a gene: 2. Written as DNA, the CDR3 is TGTGCCAGCAGTCGGACTAGCGGGAGGCACGAGCAGTACTTC. Translated: CASSRTSGRHEQYF.

Turning to this clone: Other DNA sequences within the sample encode an identical CDR3. CDR3 in DNA: TGTGCCAGCTCACCGTCTCCGGGGAACACTGAAGCTTTCTTT. Its translation is CASSPSPGNTEAFF. The chain has TRBV18 and TRBJ1-1; D is ambiguous. Per the germline V gene, CDR1 is KGHSH and CDR2 is LQKENI. There are 14 residues in the CDR3. The germline V and J ends were trimmed by 3 bases and 1 base, with 9 bases remaining between them. Full variable domain (missing parts from reference TRBV18 and TRBJ1-1): NAGVMQNPRHLVRRRGQEARLRCSPMKGHSHVYWYRQLPEEGLKFMVYLQKENIIDESGMPKERFSAEFPKEGPSILRIQQVVRGDSAAYFCASSPSPGNTEAFFGQGTRLTVV.

The chain links TRBV7-6 to TRBJ2-7, with TRBD1 matching 8 bases. The CDR3 loop spans 16 amino acids. Germline V lookup: CDR1 SGHVS, CDR2 FNYEAQ. V was pared by 4 bases and J by 1 base, with 9 bases of the junction left unmatched. CDR3 region: CASSSAAQGGSYEQYF. Here the CDR3 DNA reads TGTGCCAGCAGCTCCGCCGCACAGGGGGGATCCTACGAGCAGTACTTC.

CDR3 nucleotides: TGTGCCAGCAGCTTAGGGAGGAACACTGAAGCTTTCTTT. Amino acids: CASSLGRNTEAFF. The chain uses TRBV7-2 and TRBJ1-1; D is ambiguous. Germline assignment: CDR1 SGHTA and CDR2 FQGNSA. V was cut by 1 base and J by 1 base, with 4 bases left in between. The CDR3 has 13 amino acids.

The chain has TRBV9 and TRBJ1-6; the D gene is possibly TRBD1 (5 bases). The length of the CDR3 is 15 residues. CDR1 and CDR2 from the germline V gene are SGDLS and YYNGEE. The ends were cut back, 0 bases at V and 3 bases at J, with 7 bases in the middle. This CDR3 reads CASSVAGNYNSPLHF. CDR3 DNA: TGTGCCAGCAGCGTAGCAGGGAACTATAATTCACCCCTCCACTTT.

The chain combines TRBV2 with TRBJ1-5, with D perhaps TRBD1 (6 bases). The germline gives CDR1 SNHLY, CDR2 FYNNEI. The V end was cut by 1 base, the J end by 5 bases, with 15 bases between. CDR3 length: 16 residues. CDR3 nucleotides: TGTGCCAGCAGTGAAGGGGGGCTCGTTTCTCATCAGCCCCAGCATTTT. Protein sequence: CASSEGGLVSHQPQHF.

CDR3 amino acids: CASSPTGGKGQPQHF. CDR3 DNA sequence: TGTGCCAGCAGCCCGACAGGGGGCAAGGGTCAGCCCCAGCATTTT. The gene calls are TRBV28 and TRBJ1-5, with 10 bases fitting TRBD1. Germline V gene sequence: CDR1 MDHEN, CDR2 SYDVKM. The CDR3 extends over 15 amino acids. V trimming: 6 bases; J trimming: 6 bases; junction bases outside the gene matches: 8.

The chain recombines TRBV11-2 with TRBJ2-3, with 10 bases lining up with TRBD2. Germline-derived CDR1 and CDR2 are SGHAT and FQNNGV. The V gene end was trimmed by 5 bases and the J gene end by 4 bases; junction bases not matched to a gene: 15. The CDR3 sequence is 18 residues long. CDR3 bases: TGTGCCAGCAGCCCAGCCCAGAGCGGGGGGGACTACCCAGATACGCAGTATTTT. Amino acid sequence: CASSPAQSGGDYPDTQYF.

The chain is built from TRBV3-1 (or the pseudogene TRBV3-2) and TRBJ1-6; possible D gene TRBD1, 5 bases. Germline assignment: CDR1 LGHDT and CDR2 YNNKEL (reference sequence). Trimming shortened V by 4 bases and J by 9 bases, and 13 bases separated the two germline ends. CDR3 length: 14 amino acids. The CDR3 is CASSRRQMGSPLHF. CDR3 nucleotides: TGTGCCAGCAGCCGGAGACAGATGGGTTCACCCCTCCACTTT.

The V gene is TRBV6-5, the J gene TRBJ2-7; TRBD2 might be the D (5 bases). Germline assignment: CDR1 MNHEY and CDR2 SVGAGI. V gave up 4 bases and J gave up 2 bases, with 9 bases separating them. The CDR3 loop spans 13 amino acids. The CDR3 sequence: CASSLGSTYEQYF. The CDR3 DNA is TGTGCCAGCAGTTTAGGGAGTACCTACGAGCAGTACTTC.

V and J are TRBV24-1 and TRBJ2-3; tentative D call: TRBD1 (6 bases). This CDR3 is 16 amino acids long. The ends were cut back, 5 bases at V and 0 bases at J, with 14 bases in the middle. Germline V gene sequence: CDR1 KGHDR, CDR2 SFDVKD. The CDR3 DNA reads TGTGCCACCAGTGTGCTCGGGACATCTAGCACAGATACGCAGTATTTT. The encoded protein is CATSVLGTSSTDTQYF.

CDR3 residues: CASIFDRTGVYTLHF. CDR3 bases: TGTGCCAGCATTTTTGACAGGACCGGGGTCTACACCCTCCACTTT. The rearrangement uses TRBV2 and TRBJ1-6; tentative D call: TRBD1 (6 bases). Trimming shortened V by 7 bases and J by 14 bases, and 24 bases separated the two germline ends. This CDR3 region has 15 residues. Germline loops: CDR1 SNHLY, CDR2 FYNNEI.

This chain links TRBV5-1 with TRBJ2-7; 9 positions agree with TRBD2. The CDR3 covers 15 residues. Germline CDR1 SGHRS, CDR2 YFSETQ. V dropped 0 bases and J dropped 3; count of bases not matched to a gene: 4. The CDR3 nucleotides read TGCGCCAGCAGCTTGGGGATAGCGGGGGACTACGAGCAGTACTTC. Its protein product is CASSLGIAGDYEQYF.

The rearrangement links TRBV30 to TRBJ2-1; 7 positions agree with TRBD1. J gave up 7 bases and V 4 bases, and 13 bases lay outside the gene matches. CDR1 and CDR2 (germline): GTSNPN, SVGIG (reference sequence). The CDR3 is 15 residues long. CDR3: CAWKVRGPPGNEQFF. For the CDR3, the DNA is TGTGCCTGGAAGGTGAGGGGGCCCCCCGGGAATGAGCAGTTCTTC. The full variable domain, completed using reference TRBV30 and TRBJ2-1, is SQTIHQWPATLVQPVGSPLSLECTVEGTSNPNLYWYRQAAGRGLQLLFYSVGIGQISSEVPQNLSASRPQDRQFILSSKKLLLSDSGFYLCAWKVRGPPGNEQFFGPGTRLTVL.

This clone was counted a few times. This sequence joins TRBV5-8 and TRBJ1-5; D perhaps matches TRBD1 (6 bases). The germline CDR1 and CDR2 sequences are SGHTS and YDEGEE. CDR3 length equals 13 residues. V was shortened by 7 bases and J by 7 bases, with 15 bases between the two germline ends. The chain's CDR3 is CASSRDIGQPQHF. The DNA for the CDR3 is TGTGCCAGCTCCCGGGACATAGGGCAGCCCCAGCATTTT.

The V gene is TRBV18, the J gene TRBJ1-1; unclear D gene. The CDR3 is 15 amino acids. Per the germline V gene, CDR1 is KGHSH and CDR2 is LQKENI. V was trimmed by 0 bases and J by 1 base, leaving 9 bases between them. This CDR3 reads CASSPPTGENTEAFF. CDR3 DNA sequence: TGTGCCAGCTCACCACCCACGGGAGAGAACACTGAAGCTTTCTTT. Full variable domain (remainder filled in from reference TRBV18 and TRBJ1-1): NAGVMQNPRHLVRRRGQEARLRCSPMKGHSHVYWYRQLPEEGLKFMVYLQKENIIDESGMPKERFSAEFPKEGPSILRIQQVVRGDSAAYFCASSPPTGENTEAFFGQGTRLTVV.

The chain is built from TRBV14 and TRBJ1-1; D uncertain. The CDR3 has 15 amino acids. The V end lost 0 bases, the J end lost 4 bases, and 12 bases lay between the germline ends. Germline V gene lookup returns CDR1 SGHDN and CDR2 FVKESK. This CDR3 is CASSQEGGPSTEAFF. DNA of the CDR3: TGTGCCAGCAGCCAAGAAGGCGGTCCTAGCACTGAAGCTTTCTTT.

The CDR3 coding sequence is TGCGCCAGCAGCTTGCTCGGGACAGGGGGCCGAAACACTGAAGCTTTCTTT. Translation: CASSLLGTGGRNTEAFF. The V call is TRBV5-1, the J call TRBJ1-1; 12 bases are a match to TRBD1. This CDR3 comprises 17 residues. The V gene's germline CDR1 is SGHRS and CDR2 YFSETQ. Trimming cost V 1 base and J 2 bases; bases outside gene matches: 6.

The chain uses TRBV2 and TRBJ2-1; a weak D match, TRBD2 (5 bases). This CDR3 contains 16 residues. Trimming took 2 bases from V and 2 from J, leaving 13 bases between them. Germline CDR1 reads SNHLY; CDR2 reads FYNNEI. As DNA, the CDR3 is TGTGCCAGCAGTGAACGGGGATCCCCCACCTACAATGAGCAGTTCTTC. Its protein product is CASSERGSPTYNEQFF.

The chain has TRBV25-1 and TRBJ1-6; D is unclear. This CDR3 has 14 amino acids. V was pared by 6 bases and J by 0 bases, with 6 bases between. Germline CDR1 and CDR2: MGHDK and SYGVNS. The CDR3, as DNA: TGTGCCAGCAGCGGGAGCTCCTATAATTCACCCCTCCACTTT. Its protein product is CASSGSSYNSPLHF.

The rearrangement uses TRBV28 and TRBJ2-7; weak D call: TRBD1 (6 bases). V lost 3 bases, J lost 3 bases, and 15 bases lay in between. Germline V gene data show CDR1 as MDHEN and CDR2 as SYDVKM. CDR3 length equals 15 residues. In DNA, the CDR3 is TGTGCCAGCAGTTTGGAGCCGAGACAGGACTACGAGCAGTACTTC. Translating it yields CASSLEPRQDYEQYF.

The chain employs TRBV19 and TRBJ1-5; D might be TRBD1 (6 bases). CDR1 is LNHDA, CDR2 SQIVND, per germline (reference sequence). V was pared by 6 bases and J by 9 bases, with 15 bases between. This CDR3 contains 13 residues. The CDR3 nucleotides read TGTGCCAGTAGACTCACGTCAGGGGCGCCCCAGCATTTT. Its protein is CASRLTSGAPQHF.

In its sample, this clone was seen once. This chain joins TRBV14 and TRBJ2-7, with 9 bases lining up with TRBD1. J gave up 3 bases and V 4 bases, and 10 bases lay outside the gene matches. From germline, CDR1 is SGHDN and CDR2 FVKESK. The CDR3 has 16 residues. This CDR3 is CASSPTLGQGNYEQYF. The CDR3 DNA reads as TGTGCCAGCAGCCCAACTTTGGGACAGGGAAACTACGAGCAGTACTTC.

The rearrangement joins TRBV2 to TRBJ2-1, with 10 bases matching TRBD2. CDR1 and CDR2 from the germline V gene are SNHLY and FYNNEI. CDR3 size: 14 residues. With 10 bases clipped from V and 7 bases from J, the junction kept 10 bases outside the gene matches. CDR3 in amino acids: CATALAGVENEQFF. The CDR3 DNA reads as TGTGCCACCGCTCTAGCGGGAGTCGAAAATGAGCAGTTCTTC. The full variable domain, rest sourced from reference TRBV2 and TRBJ2-1, is EPEVTQTPSHQVTQMGQEVILRCVPISNHLYFYWYRQILGQKVEFLVSFYNNEISEKSEIFDDQFSVERPDGSNFTLKIRSTKLEDSAMYFCATALAGVENEQFFGPGTRLTVL.

The genes are TRBV4-3 and TRBJ2-7, with 7 bases aligning to TRBD2. V gave up 4 bases and J gave up 0 bases; unmatched junction bases: 3. Germline lookup yields CDR1 LGHNA and CDR2 YSLEER. This CDR3 is 14 amino acids long. The CDR3 DNA reads TGCGCCAGCAGCCTAGGGAGGGGCTCCTACGAGCAGTACTTC. Amino acid sequence: CASSLGRGSYEQYF.

This clone appeared once. This chain uses TRBV28 with TRBJ1-1; 7 positions match TRBD1. J lost 1 base, V lost 6 bases, and 5 bases had no gene match. Germline V gene lookup returns CDR1 MDHEN and CDR2 SYDVKM. CDR3 length equals 14 residues. CDR3 protein: CASRERQGNTEAFF. The CDR3 DNA reads as TGTGCCAGCAGAGAGAGACAGGGGAACACTGAAGCTTTCTTT.

V is TRBV6-2 or TRBV6-3 and J is TRBJ2-5; 8 bases line up with TRBD1. The ends lost 4 bases at V and 3 bases at J; junction bases unmatched: 7. Germline V gene lookup returns CDR1 MNHEY and CDR2 SVGEGT. This CDR3 is 15 amino acids long. CDR3 protein: CASSFGTGPKETQYF. The CDR3 DNA sequence: TGTGCCAGCAGTTTCGGGACAGGCCCTAAAGAGACCCAGTACTTC.

The V gene is TRBV9, the J gene TRBJ2-2; TRBD2 matches 15 bases. V dropped 2 bases and J dropped 3; count of bases not matched to a gene: 11. Germline V gene data show CDR1 as SGDLS and CDR2 as YYNGEE. The CDR3 contains 20 residues. The CDR3 nucleotides read TGTGCCAGCAGCGTGGGGATGGGACTAGCGGGAGGCGGGTACACCGGGGAGCTGTTTTTT. This codes for CASSVGMGLAGGGYTGELFF.